This entry describes one T cell receptor (beta chain). This clone's antigen is unknown. The sample holds no much larger clone one base away, and base qualities are not on file. In Seattle, one collaborating source enrolled patients while the infection was active and tracked those patients longitudinally over the course of disease. Whole blood was collected in K2EDTA tubes by collaborating institutions according to the institutions' own protocols. Collaborator samples were shipped for TCRbeta analysis as frozen whole blood, isolated PBMCs, or DNA extracted from either sample type. The sample belongs to a study of blood T cell repertoires in COVID-19 (dated by TCRdb to 2019 to 2021). Study-wide context: Collaborator samples came from the United States, Italy and Spain and covered acute and convalescent phases of COVID-19. The material from the prospective study consisted of cDNA or gDNA derived from T cells, B-cell-depleted T cells, or PBMCs. Subjects who had been exposed to COVID-19, were actively infected with it, or had recovered from it provided the deeply sampled blood TCRbeta repertoires that made up the dataset. The repertoires were released in a freely available public database intended as a resource for research on the immune response to SARS-CoV-2. The samples were drawn from two sources: the first 160 participants of the ongoing ImmuneRACE study, and 950 to 1,500 subjects contributed by 6 global collaborators. A de-identified subject ID, COVID-19 status, age in years and sex were almost always included in the sample metadata. Where HLA class I and class II types were available, the types were taken from metadata supplied by the sample provider, not from assay-based typing. Results and caveats for the whole study, not just this receptor: How much clinical and demographic metadata was included differed by source and by participant, and the metadata was provided uncurated.

TCRbeta CDR3 regions were amplified from genomic DNA using the immunoSEQ Assay, a bias-controlled multiplex PCR. From the authors' description of their analysis: The number of nucleated cells in each sample was estimated by amplification of reference gene primers within the assay. Sequence reads were collapsed and filtered to measure the absolute abundance of every unique TCRbeta CDR3 rearrangement. For each sample, productive Simpson clonality was calculated by taking the square root of Simpson's diversity index across productive rearrangements. Sourced from immuneACCESS, this table was stored by TCRdb with only in-frame sequences that have V and J called. A share of the clones is absent; for the studies checked, an unresolved V gene accounts for under half, and the remainder has no known explanation. V, J and clone size reflect that table, while D and trimming were determined from the DNA. Here the sample has roughly 200,000 clones; 82% occur a single time. The leading ten clones occupy 6.5% to 9.5% of the sample.

The specimen sequenced was peripheral blood. This sequence originates from a woman in her fifties or sixties with COVID-19, enrolled during active disease.

The CDR3 reads CASSYDRRGETQYF. The DNA reads TGTGCCAGCAGTTACGACAGGAGAGGAGAGACCCAGTACTTC. The rearrangement joined TRBV6-5 to TRBJ2-5; 6 matching bases give a weak D call of TRBD1. The germline ends are 11 bases apart after V is trimmed by 2 bases and J by 4 bases. Taken from the germline V gene, the CDR1 and CDR2 loops are MNHEY and SVGAGI. The CDR3 measures 14 amino acids from cysteine to phenylalanine. Only the CDR3 DNA stays, 42 bases, in frame from base 1.